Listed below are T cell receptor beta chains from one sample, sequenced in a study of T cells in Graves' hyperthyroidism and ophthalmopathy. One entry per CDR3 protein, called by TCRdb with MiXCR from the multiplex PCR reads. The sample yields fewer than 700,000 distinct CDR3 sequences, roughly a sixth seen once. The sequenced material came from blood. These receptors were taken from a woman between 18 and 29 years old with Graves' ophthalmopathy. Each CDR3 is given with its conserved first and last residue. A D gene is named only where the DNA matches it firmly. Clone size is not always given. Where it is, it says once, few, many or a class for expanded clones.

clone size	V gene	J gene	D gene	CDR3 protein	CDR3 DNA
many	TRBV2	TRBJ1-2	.	CASSGGPAGYTF	TGTGCCAGCAGTGGGGGGCCCGCGGGCTACACCTTC
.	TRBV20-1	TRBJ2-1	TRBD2	CSAPGGYNEQFF	TGCAGCGCGCCCGGGGGGTACAATGAGCAGTTCTTC
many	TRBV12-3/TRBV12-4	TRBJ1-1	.	CASSSQDRAFF	TGTGCCAGCAGTTCCCAAGACCGAGCTTTCTTT
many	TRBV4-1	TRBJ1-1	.	CASSQDRREDTEAFF	TGCGCCAGCAGCCAAGATAGGCGGGAAGACACTGAAGCTTTCTTT
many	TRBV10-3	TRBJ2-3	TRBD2	CATQGLAVTDTQYF	TGTGCCACCCAGGGACTAGCGGTCACAGATACGCAGTATTTT
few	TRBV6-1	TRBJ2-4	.	CASSPEALAKNIQYF	TGTGCCAGCAGCCCTGAGGCCCTAGCCAAAAACATTCAGTACTTC
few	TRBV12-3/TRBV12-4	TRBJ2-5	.	CASSGVGPQETQYF	TGTGCCAGCAGTGGAGTGGGCCCCCAAGAGACCCAGTACTTC
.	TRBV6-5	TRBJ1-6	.	CASSYSDSRNSPLHF	TGTGCCAGCAGTTACTCCGACAGTAGAAATTCACCCCTCCACTTT
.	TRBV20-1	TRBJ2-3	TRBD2	CSAREAIWLAGGPLPTDTQYF	TGCAGTGCTAGAGAGGCGATTTGGCTAGCGGGAGGGCCGCTCCCCACAGATACGCAGTATTTT
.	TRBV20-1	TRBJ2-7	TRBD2	CSYSSGMIDEQYF	TGCAGTTACTCTAGCGGGATGATAGACGAGCAGTACTTC
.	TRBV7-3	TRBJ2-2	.	CASSPTRADLSGELFF	TGTGCCAGCAGCCCAACTCGTGCTGATTTATCCGGGGAGCTGTTTTTT
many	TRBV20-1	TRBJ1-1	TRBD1	CSAPKGTGGTEAFF	TGCAGTGCCCCAAAGGGGACAGGGGGCACTGAAGCTTTCTTT
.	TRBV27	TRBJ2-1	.	CASSLRPSPLSYNEQFF	TGTGCCAGCAGTTTACGTCCTAGCCCCCTATCTTACAATGAGCAGTTCTTC
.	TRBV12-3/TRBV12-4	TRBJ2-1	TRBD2	CASTGELAGNEQFF	TGTGCCAGCACGGGAGAGCTAGCGGGAAATGAGCAGTTCTTC
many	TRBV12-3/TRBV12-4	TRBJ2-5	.	CASSLGAVGAGVQETQYF	TGTGCCAGCAGTTTGGGGGCCGTGGGGGCGGGGGTTCAAGAGACCCAGTACTTC
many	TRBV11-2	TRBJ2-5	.	CASSLERYQETQYF	TGTGCCAGCAGCTTAGAGCGGTACCAAGAGACCCAGTACTTC
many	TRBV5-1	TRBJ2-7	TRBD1	CASSATGARNEQYF	TGCGCCAGCAGCGCGACAGGGGCACGAAACGAGCAGTACTTC
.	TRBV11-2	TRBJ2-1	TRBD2	CASTPWAGGNNEQFF	TGTGCCAGCACCCCTTGGGCGGGAGGTAACAATGAGCAGTTCTTC
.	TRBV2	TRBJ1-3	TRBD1	CASSAPGQGWDTIYF	TGTGCCAGCAGTGCCCCCGGACAGGGATGGGACACCATATATTTT
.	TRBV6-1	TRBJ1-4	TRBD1	CASIDRGRGKLFF	TGTGCCAGCATTGACAGGGGGCGAGGAAAACTGTTTTTT
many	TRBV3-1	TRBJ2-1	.	CASSQRAAYNEQFF	TGTGCCAGCAGCCAAAGGGCGGCCTACAATGAGCAGTTCTTC
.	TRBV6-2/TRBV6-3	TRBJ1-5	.	CASTLGGEGNQPQHF	TGTGCCAGCACCTTGGGTGGAGAGGGCAATCAGCCCCAGCATTTT
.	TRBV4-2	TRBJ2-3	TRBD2	CAGSQRRAGGPHTQYF	TGTGCCGGCAGCCAGAGGAGAGCGGGAGGGCCTCATACGCAGTATTTT
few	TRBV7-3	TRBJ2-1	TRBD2	CASSRGTSGKSRNEQFF	TGTGCCAGCAGCAGAGGGACTAGCGGGAAGTCTAGGAATGAGCAGTTCTTC
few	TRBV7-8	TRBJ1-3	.	CASSLGGGGGNTIYF	TGTGCCAGCAGCTTAGGAGGGGGAGGTGGAAACACCATATATTTT
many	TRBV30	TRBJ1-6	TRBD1	CACRQGDNSPLHF	TGTGCCTGCCGACAGGGCGATAATTCACCCCTCCACTTT
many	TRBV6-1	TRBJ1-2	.	CASSEDATFYGYTF	TGTGCCAGCAGTGAAGATGCCACCTTCTATGGCTACACCTTC
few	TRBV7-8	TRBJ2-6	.	CASTLGAGANVLTF	TGTGCCAGCACACTGGGGGCCGGGGCCAACGTCCTGACTTTC
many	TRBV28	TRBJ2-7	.	CASSSRTATYEQYF	TGTGCCAGCAGTTCCCGGACCGCTACCTACGAGCAGTACTTC
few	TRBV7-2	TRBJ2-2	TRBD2	CASTVGWGGTGELFF	TGTGCCAGCACCGTGGGTTGGGGGGGCACCGGGGAGCTGTTTTTT
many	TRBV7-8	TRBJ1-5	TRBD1	CASSLQSLSTGGNQPQHF	TGTGCCAGCAGCTTACAGTCCCTTTCTACAGGGGGGAATCAGCCCCAGCATTTT
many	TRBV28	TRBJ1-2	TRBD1	CASSLYRGRGYGYTF	TGTGCCAGCAGTTTGTACAGGGGGCGAGGCTATGGCTACACCTTC
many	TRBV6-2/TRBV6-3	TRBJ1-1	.	CASSRTMNTEAFF	TGTGCCAGCAGTCGGACGATGAACACTGAAGCTTTCTTT
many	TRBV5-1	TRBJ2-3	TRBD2	CASSLGLAGGPRTDTQYF	TGCGCCAGCAGCCTGGGACTAGCGGGGGGGCCTCGCACAGATACGCAGTATTTT
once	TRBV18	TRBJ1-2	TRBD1	CASSTDREEHGYAF	TGTGCCAGCTCAACGGACAGGGAAGAACATGGCTACGCCTTC
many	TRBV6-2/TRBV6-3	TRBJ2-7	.	CASSYGGTSYEQYF	TGTGCCAGCAGTTACGGCGGGACCTCCTACGAGCAGTACTTC
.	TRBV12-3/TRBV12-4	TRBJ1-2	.	CASGHRENYGYTF	TGTGCCAGCGGTCACAGGGAGAACTATGGCTACACCTTC
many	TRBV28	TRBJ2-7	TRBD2	CASSTSAYEQYF	TGTGCCAGCAGTACTAGCGCCTACGAGCAGTACTTC
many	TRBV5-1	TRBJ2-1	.	CASSLSSTSPTEQFF	TGCGCCAGCAGCTTGTCCAGCACCTCTCCGACCGAGCAGTTCTTC
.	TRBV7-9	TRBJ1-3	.	CASSWGVGVDGNTIYF	TGTGCCAGCAGCTGGGGCGTAGGAGTGGATGGAAACACCATATATTTT
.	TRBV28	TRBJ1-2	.	CASKLFGTPADYGYTF	TGTGCCAGCAAACTGTTCGGGACCCCTGCGGACTATGGCTACACCTTC
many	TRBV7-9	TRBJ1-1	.	CATNAVNTEAFF	TGTGCCACCAATGCGGTGAACACTGAAGCTTTCTTT
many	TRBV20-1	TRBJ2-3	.	CSALERSSAPDTQYF	TGCAGTGCTCTAGAAAGATCTAGCGCCCCGGATACGCAGTATTTT
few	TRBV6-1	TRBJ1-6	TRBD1	CASRLGGQGLSPLHF	TGTGCCAGCAGACTAGGGGGACAGGGTCTCTCACCCCTCCACTTT
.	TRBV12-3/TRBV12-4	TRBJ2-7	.	CACRAGQTSYEQYF	TGTGCCTGTCGGGCGGGGCAGACCTCCTACGAGCAGTACTTC
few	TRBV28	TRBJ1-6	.	CASRRAVGSYNSPLHF	TGTGCCAGCAGGAGAGCCGTCGGCTCCTATAATTCACCCCTCCACTTT
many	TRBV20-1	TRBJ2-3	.	CSVLGGGGTDTQYF	TGCAGTGTTCTCGGGGGCGGCGGCACAGATACGCAGTATTTT
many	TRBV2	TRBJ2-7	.	CASSSEATYEQYF	TGTGCCAGCAGTTCAGAGGCGACCTACGAGCAGTACTTC
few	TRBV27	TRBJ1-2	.	CASRKRGAMDGYTF	TGTGCCAGCAGAAAACGCGGAGCCATGGATGGCTACACCTTC
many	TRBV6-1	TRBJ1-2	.	CASSEALAGYGYTF	TGTGCCAGCAGTGAAGCTTTAGCAGGGTACGGCTACACCTTC
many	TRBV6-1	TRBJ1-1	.	CASSDEGLNTEAFF	TGTGCCAGCAGTGATGAGGGGTTGAACACTGAAGCTTTCTTT
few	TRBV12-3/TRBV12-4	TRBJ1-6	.	CASNTGGSLHF	TGTGCCAGTAACACTGGGGGTTCCCTCCACTTT
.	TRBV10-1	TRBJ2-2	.	CASSELSNTGELFF	TGCGCCAGCAGTGAGTTATCTAACACCGGGGAGCTGTTTTTT
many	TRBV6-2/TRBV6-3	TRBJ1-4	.	CASSPYGNQGEKLFF	TGTGCCAGCAGTCCTTACGGGAACCAAGGTGAAAAACTGTTTTTT
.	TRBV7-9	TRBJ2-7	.	CASSLYVQGFEQYF	TGTGCCAGCAGCTTATATGTACAGGGCTTCGAGCAGTACTTC
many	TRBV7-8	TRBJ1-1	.	CASHLNPGPRGTEAFF	TGTGCCAGCCATCTGAATCCCGGACCGAGGGGCACTGAAGCTTTCTTT
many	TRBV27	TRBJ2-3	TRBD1	CASSFRDRETDTQYF	TGTGCCAGCAGTTTCCGGGACAGGGAAACAGATACGCAGTATTTT
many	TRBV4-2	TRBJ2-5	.	CASSQAKGTQETQYF	TGTGCCAGCAGCCAAGCTAAAGGGACCCAAGAGACCCAGTACTTC
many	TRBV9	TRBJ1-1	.	CASSVSGTMNTEAFF	TGTGCCAGCAGCGTATCTGGGACCATGAACACTGAAGCTTTCTTT
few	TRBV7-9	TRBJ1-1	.	CASSLVNVEGEAFF	TGTGCCAGCAGCTTAGTTAACGTCGAGGGTGAAGCTTTCTTT